One and the same sample provided the 27 T cell receptor beta chains below, sequenced in a study of monozygotic twins with inflammatory bowel disease (dated by TCRdb to between 2017 and 2020). Receptors were amplified or captured by 5' RACE. The reads were generated on an Illumina HiSeq 2500. The reads, reprocessed by TCRdb, yield one row per CDR3 protein sequence and no DNA. The data table for this sample lists under 200,000 distinct CDR3 sequences. The ten largest account for 2.4% of the sample. Sequencing was performed on blood. The receptors originated from a human donor with ulcerative colitis or Crohn's disease, or a healthy co-twin of an affected twin (not recorded which).

The V gene is TRBV10-3, the J gene TRBJ2-1; the D gene TCRdb calls, TRBD2, cannot be checked with no DNA. This CDR3 is built from 18 residues. Germline loops: CDR1 ENHRY, CDR2 SYGVKD. The CDR3 spells CAIKGSLAGSGSYNEQFF.

The V and J genes are TRBV18 and TRBJ1-3; TCRdb gives TRBD1 as the D gene, but with no DNA this cannot be confirmed. The CDR3 loop spans 14 amino acids. Germline V gives CDR1 KGHSH, CDR2 LQKENI. The CDR3 here is CASSPDRHGNTIYF.

V is TRBV6-5 and J is TRBJ2-7. CDR1 is MNHEY and CDR2 is SVGAGI in the germline V gene. The CDR3 length is 11 residues. The CDR3 sequence: CASRGADEQYF.

The chain employs TRBV3-1 and TRBJ1-2. Germline V lookup: CDR1 LGHDT, CDR2 YNNKEL (reference sequence). The length of the CDR3 is 13 residues. The CDR3 here is CASSLVRGYGYTF.

This chain links TRBV3-1 with TRBJ2-7; there is no DNA to check the TCRdb D call of TRBD1. In germline, CDR1 is LGHDT, CDR2 YNNKEL (reference sequence). The CDR3 is made up of 17 amino acids. The CDR3: CASSPHNVGAAIYEQYF.

The rearrangement links TRBV7-9 to TRBJ2-1; the D call from TCRdb, TRBD2, cannot be confirmed without DNA. The germline CDR1 and CDR2 sequences are SEHNR and FQNEAQ (reference sequence). CDR3 size: 17 residues. CDR3 region: CASSLASTSGGPNEQFF.

This sequence joins TRBV19 and TRBJ1-2. The CDR3 covers 14 residues. Germline V gene lookup returns CDR1 LNHDA and CDR2 SQIVND (reference sequence). The CDR3 sequence is CASMEMNDIYGYTF.

J is TRBJ2-6 and V is TRBV4-1; TCRdb reports TRBD1, a call that lacks DNA to check it against. Germline lookup yields CDR1 MGHRA and CDR2 YSYEKL. The CDR3 spans 17 residues. CDR3 sequence reads: CASSTRTGGSGANVLTF.

The chain carries TRBV20-1 and TRBJ1-2; without DNA, the TCRdb call of TRBD1 cannot be checked. The CDR3 contains 13 residues. Looked up from germline, CDR1 is DFQATT and CDR2 is SNEGSKA (reference sequence). The chain's CDR3 is CSATQGPIYGYTF.

The rearrangement links TRBV5-6 to TRBJ2-5. Germline-derived CDR1 and CDR2 are SGHDT and YYEEEE. This CDR3 region has 15 residues. Here the CDR3 reads CASSLAGLGQETQYF.

The rearrangement uses TRBV4-3 and TRBJ2-1; TCRdb proposes TRBD2, but this gene call is untestable without DNA. CDR1 is LGHNA and CDR2 is YSLEER in the germline V gene. CDR3 length equals 19 residues. CDR3: CASSQEVLAGGHSYNEQFF.

This sequence joins TRBV20-1 and TRBJ1-2. This CDR3 is 11 amino acids long. Germline CDR1 is DFQATT and CDR2 is SNEGSKA (reference sequence). CDR3: CSVKVGYGYTF.

The chain recombines TRBV5-1 with TRBJ2-2; TCRdb calls TRBD2, which cannot be checked without DNA. There are 17 residues in the CDR3. Germline-derived CDR1 and CDR2 are SGHRS and YFSETQ. This chain's CDR3 is CASSSGLAGLGTGELFF.

Here the CDR3 reads CASSPRGPTATNEKLFF. The rearrangement uses TRBV11-2 and TRBJ1-4; TCRdb gives TRBD1 as the D gene, but with no DNA this cannot be confirmed. Germline CDR1 reads SGHAT; CDR2 reads FQNNGV. This CDR3 is 17 amino acids long.

The genes are TRBV19 and TRBJ1-5; TCRdb designates TRBD1, a call that cannot be tested without DNA. Germline V lookup: CDR1 LNHDA, CDR2 SQIVND (reference sequence). The CDR3 has 15 residues. The CDR3 loop reads CASSSDLGTNWPQHF.

This chain uses TRBV4-3 with TRBJ2-1. Looked up from germline, CDR1 is LGHNA and CDR2 is YSLEER. This CDR3 region has 14 residues. CDR3: CASSQEWVKAEQFF.

The rearrangement joins TRBV5-6 to TRBJ2-7; TCRdb picks TRBD2, but there is no DNA to check that call. The germline gives CDR1 SGHDT, CDR2 YYEEEE. The CDR3 loop spans 14 amino acids. The CDR3 protein is CASTSRDYVYEQYF. Variable domain in full (rest from reference TRBV5-6 and TRBJ2-7): DAGVTQSPTHLIKTRGQQVTLRCSPKSGHDTVSWYQQALGQGPQFIFQYYEEEERQRGNFPDRFSGHQFPNYSSELNVNALLLGDSALYLCASTSRDYVYEQYFGPGTRLTVT.

V is TRBV7-9 and J is TRBJ1-2; TCRdb reports TRBD1, a call that lacks DNA to check it against. CDR3 size: 14 residues. Germline V gives CDR1 SEHNR, CDR2 FQNEAQ (reference sequence). CDR3 protein: CASSSDRGDYGYTF. Filled out from reference TRBV7-9 and TRBJ1-2, the complete variable domain reads DTGVSQNPRHKITKRGQNVTFRCDPISEHNRLYWYRQTLGQGPEFLTYFQNEAQLEKSRLLSDRFSAERPKGSFSTLEIQRTEQGDSAMYLCASSSDRGDYGYTFGSGTRLTVV.

The chain combines TRBV20-1 with TRBJ2-5; TCRdb calls TRBD2, which cannot be checked without DNA. Germline CDR1 is DFQATT and CDR2 is SNEGSKA (reference sequence). CDR3 length equals 15 residues. CDR3 loop: CSSGTSGRVSETQYF.

This rearrangement joins TRBV13 to TRBJ1-2; TCRdb selects TRBD1, and the lack of DNA leaves this call unchecked. This CDR3 is 15 amino acids long. CDR1 and CDR2 (germline): PRHDT, FYEKMQ (reference sequence). The CDR3 sequence is CASSGPQERNYGYTF.

The rearrangement joins TRBV5-5 to TRBJ1-5; TCRdb selects TRBD1, and the lack of DNA leaves this call unchecked. This CDR3 is built from 15 residues. Germline assignment: CDR1 SGHKS and CDR2 YYEKEE (reference sequence). CDR3 residues: CASSSSPTGSQPQHF.

The chain's CDR3 is CSVERMSGGAGVGYTF. This rearrangement joins TRBV29-1 to TRBJ1-2; TCRdb lists TRBD1, though no DNA is available to test this call. The CDR3 has 16 amino acids. CDR1 SQVTM and CDR2 ANQGSEA come from the germline V gene.

The CDR3 here is CASSQDDRDYEQYF. J is TRBJ2-7 and V is TRBV4-3; the D call of TRBD1 rests on TCRdb alone, since no DNA is present to check it. Looked up from germline, CDR1 is LGHNA and CDR2 is YSLEER. CDR3 size: 14 residues.

This chain uses TRBV5-1 with TRBJ2-2. The CDR3 is 14 residues long. The germline gives CDR1 SGHRS, CDR2 YFSETQ. CDR3 sequence reads: CASSLAGDTGELFF.

The CDR3: CASSLLGYNEQFF. The chain links TRBV5-1 to TRBJ2-1. CDR1 SGHRS and CDR2 YFSETQ come from the germline V gene. This CDR3 is 13 amino acids long. Combining the CDR3 with reference TRBV5-1 and TRBJ2-1 gives the whole variable domain KAGVTQTPRYLIKTRGQQVTLSCSPISGHRSVSWYQQTPGQGLQFLFEYFSETQRNKGNFPGRFSGRQFSNSRSEMNVSTLELGDSALYLCASSLLGYNEQFFGPGTRLTVL.

The chain carries TRBV6-6 and TRBJ2-3; TCRdb's D gene call, TRBD1, goes unchecked for lack of DNA. Germline CDR1 and CDR2: MNHNY and SVGAGI (reference sequence). The CDR3 extends over 14 amino acids. CDR3 region: CASSYSIGTSSQYF.

The chain combines TRBV5-6 with TRBJ1-5. Looked up from germline, CDR1 is SGHDT and CDR2 is YYEEEE. This CDR3 is built from 15 residues. CDR3 sequence reads: CASSLGPASNQPQHF.